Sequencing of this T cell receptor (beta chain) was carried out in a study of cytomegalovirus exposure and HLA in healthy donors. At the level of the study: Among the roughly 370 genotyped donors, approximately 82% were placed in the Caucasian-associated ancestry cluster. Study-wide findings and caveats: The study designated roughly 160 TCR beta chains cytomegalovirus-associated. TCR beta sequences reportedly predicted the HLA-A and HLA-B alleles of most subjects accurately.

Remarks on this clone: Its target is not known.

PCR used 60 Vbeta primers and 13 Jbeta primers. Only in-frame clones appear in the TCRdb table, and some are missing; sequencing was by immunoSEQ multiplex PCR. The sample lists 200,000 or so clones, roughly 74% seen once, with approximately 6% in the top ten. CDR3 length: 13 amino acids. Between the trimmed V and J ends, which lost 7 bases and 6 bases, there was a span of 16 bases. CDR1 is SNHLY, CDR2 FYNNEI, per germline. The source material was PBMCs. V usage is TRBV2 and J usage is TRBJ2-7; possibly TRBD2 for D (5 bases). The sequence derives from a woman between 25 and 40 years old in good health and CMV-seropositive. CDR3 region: CASNPFGAAEQYF. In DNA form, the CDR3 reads TGTGCCAGCAACCCCTTTGGAGCGGCCGAGCAGTACTTC.